This record covers a single T cell receptor (beta chain). Its antigen is unknown. TCRdb's table, derived via immunoSEQ multiplex PCR, lists solely in-frame clones and lacks some. This table holds about 15,000 clones, 80% found once. Eligibility required adulthood, ileal or ileocolonic Crohn's disease and indicated ileocolonic resection. The germline V gene encodes CDR1 SGHNT and CDR2 YENEEA. Trimming cost V 4 bases and J 0 bases, with 7 bases left between them. The CDR3 covers 15 residues. These data are taken from a study of T cell repertoires in ileal Crohn's disease. Looking at the study overall: Postoperative therapy was given to about half: 11 thiopurines, around 18 anti-TNF agents. The study, taken as a whole, reports: All patients with clonality above 26.8% had endoscopic recurrence. Mucosal expansions were suggested to be mainly CD8 T cells.

What was sequenced was ileal tissue. This clonotype originated in an adult with Crohn's disease. V and J are TRBV11-3 and TRBJ2-6, with D maybe TRBD1 (5 bases). CDR3 region: CASSSGISGANVLTF. The CDR3 coding sequence is TGTGCCAGCAGCTCAGGGATCTCTGGGGCCAACGTCCTGACTTTC.